This T cell receptor beta chain was profiled in a study of blood T cell repertoires in COVID-19. The wider study: PBMCs, B-cell-depleted T cells, or T cells provided the cDNA or gDNA that made up the material.

The CDR3 sequence is 14 residues long. V lost 4 bases to trimming and J lost 1 base; unmatched junction nucleotides: 2. CDR1 GTSNPN and CDR2 SVGIG come from the germline V gene (reference sequence). Sequenced by immunoSEQ multiplex PCR; TCRdb stores in-frame clones only, minus some. This sample yields about 130,000 clones, of which around 82% are seen a single time; under 15% belongs to the top ten. The sequence was collected from a woman in her thirties who had recovered from COVID-19. The chain has TRBV30 and TRBJ2-2, with 8 bases that match TRBD2. The sequenced sample was peripheral blood. Written as DNA, the CDR3 is TGTGCCTGGAAACGGGGGGGGAACACCGGGGAGCTGTTTTTT. Its translation is CAWKRGGNTGELFF.